This T cell receptor (beta chain) stems from a study of blood T cell repertoires in COVID-19. In the study overall: The United States, Italy and Spain supplied acute and convalescent COVID-19 samples.

TCRdb's table, derived via immunoSEQ multiplex PCR, lists solely in-frame clones and lacks some. This sample has some 170,000 clones, with roughly 82% found just once. CDR1 LNHNV and CDR2 YYDKDF come from the germline V gene (reference sequence). The CDR3 contains 13 residues. With 6 bases clipped from V and 7 bases from J, the junction kept 4 bases outside the gene matches. The chain is built from TRBV15 and TRBJ1-2; 11 nucleotides agree with TRBD1. This clonotype was obtained from a man over 45 who had recovered from COVID-19. Material: PBMCs or T cells enriched from blood (not recorded which). CDR3 residues: CATRRTGGLGYTF. As DNA, the CDR3 is TGTGCCACCAGAAGGACAGGGGGCCTTGGCTACACCTTC.